What follows are 15 T cell receptor beta chains derived from one specimen sequenced in a study of blood T cell repertoires in COVID-19. Assay: immunoSEQ multiplex PCR; the TCRdb copy retains only in-frame clones and omits some. The sample holds 200,000 to 300,000 clones, roughly nine tenths seen once. The specimen was peripheral blood. Receptor source: a man aged 55-75 years who had recovered from COVID-19.

The chain couples TRBV7-3 to TRBJ2-1; 9 bases agree with TRBD1. Germline V CDR1 and CDR2: SGHTA, FQGTGA. The J segment lost 6 bases and the V segment lost 2 bases, leaving 5 bases of the junction unmatched. The CDR3 runs to 15 residues. This CDR3 reads CASSLGQGLFNEQFF. CDR3 nucleotides: TGTGCCAGCAGCTTAGGACAGGGGCTTTTCAATGAGCAGTTCTTC.

The chain is built from TRBV3-1 (or the pseudogene TRBV3-2) and TRBJ2-5; TRBD2 agrees at 10 bases. In germline, CDR1 is LGHDT, CDR2 YNNKEL (reference sequence). After removal of 2 bases from V and 6 bases from J, the junction contained 15 bases not matched to a gene. The CDR3 totals 18 residues. The CDR3 region has the DNA TGTGCCAGCAGCCAAACGGGGGTGGGGTTACTAGCGGGGAAGACCCAGTACTTC. Translated: CASSQTGVGLLAGKTQYF.

V is TRBV7-6 and J is TRBJ2-1; TRBD2 aligns across 9 bases. CDR3 length equals 17 residues. CDR1 is SGHVS, CDR2 FNYEAQ, per germline. The V and J ends lost 2 bases and 4 bases, in that order; junction bases with no gene match: 9. CDR3 nucleotides: TGTGCCAGCAGCTTAATTGGGGCGGGGGGGCCTTACAATGAGCAGTTCTTC. Its protein is CASSLIGAGGPYNEQFF.

The table lists this clone with a count of one. The gene calls are TRBV6-6 and TRBJ2-5, with 9 positions matching TRBD2. The CDR3 is 17 residues long. Germline V gives CDR1 MNHNY, CDR2 SVGAGI (reference sequence). V shed 6 bases and J 3 bases; nucleotides not matched to a gene: 14. CDR3 sequence (DNA): TGTGCCAGCAGCCGACTCAGATCTAGCGGGGAAAAAGAGACCCAGTACTTC. Translation: CASSRLRSSGEKETQYF.

The chain uses TRBV27 and TRBJ1-1, with TRBD1 matching 9 bases. CDR1 is MNHEY and CDR2 is SMNVEV in the germline V gene (reference sequence). The CDR3 runs to 15 residues. The junction had 6 bases not matched to a gene; V was cut back by 1 base and J by 6 bases. CDR3: CASSLYPGQGSEAFF. CDR3 coding DNA: TGTGCCAGCAGTTTATACCCGGGACAGGGCTCTGAAGCTTTCTTT.

The V and J genes are TRBV6-5 and TRBJ2-6; D possibly corresponds to TRBD1 (5 bases). The CDR3 is 15 residues long. Germline CDR1 is MNHEY and CDR2 is SVGAGI. Trimming took off 6 bases at V and 1 base at J, with 10 bases between the two ends. The chain's CDR3 is CASSLKGSGANVLTF. CDR3 in DNA: TGTGCCAGCAGCTTAAAGGGGTCTGGGGCCAACGTCCTGACTTTC.

V usage is TRBV5-1 and J usage is TRBJ1-6, with TRBD1 identical over 7 bases. CDR3 length equals 13 residues. V lost 6 bases, J lost 9 bases, and 6 bases stayed unmatched. In germline, CDR1 is SGHRS, CDR2 YFSETQ. This chain's CDR3 is CASTGTEGSPLHF. CDR3 in DNA: TGCGCCAGCACCGGGACAGAGGGTTCACCCCTCCACTTT.

This clone came up once. The V and J genes are TRBV18 and TRBJ2-1, with TRBD1 as a possible D gene (5 bases). Trimming pared 0 bases from V and 9 bases from J, leaving 15 bases between. Germline V lookup: CDR1 KGHSH, CDR2 LQKENI. The CDR3 consists of 15 residues. CDR3 DNA sequence: TGTGCCAGCTCACCACCCAAGGGGCCCCTTGTTGAGCAGTTCTTC. It specifies CASSPPKGPLVEQFF.

The V gene is TRBV4-1, the J gene TRBJ2-7; TRBD2 matches at 12 bases. Germline assignment: CDR1 MGHRA and CDR2 YSYEKL. J gave up 5 bases and V 3 bases, and 5 bases lay outside the gene matches. The CDR3 length is 15 residues. The CDR3 is CASSQRLAGADEQYF. DNA for the CDR3: TGCGCCAGCAGCCAGAGACTAGCGGGGGCCGACGAGCAGTACTTC.

The rearrangement links TRBV18 to TRBJ2-7; possible D gene TRBD1, 7 bases. CDR1 is KGHSH, CDR2 LQKENI, per germline. The ends were cut back, 2 bases at V and 3 bases at J, with 17 bases in the middle. The CDR3 has 16 amino acids. As DNA, the CDR3 is TGTGCCAGCTCACCAAAAATGTCAGGGGGGAACTACGAGCAGTACTTC. This gives the protein CASSPKMSGGNYEQYF.

The V and J genes are TRBV14 and TRBJ2-4; the D gene is possibly TRBD2 (5 bases). The V gene's germline CDR1 is SGHDN and CDR2 FVKESK. The CDR3 extends over 13 amino acids. Trimming took off 3 bases at V and 6 bases at J, with 9 bases between the two ends. The CDR3 protein is CASSQYGVNIQYF. CDR3 DNA: TGTGCCAGCAGCCAGTACGGGGTAAACATTCAGTACTTC. The entire variable domain, with the rest obtained from reference TRBV14 and TRBJ2-4, is as follows: EAGVTQFPSHSVIEKGQTVTLRCDPISGHDNLYWYRRVMGKEIKFLLHFVKESKQDESGMPNNRFLAERTGGTYSTLKVQPAELEDSGVYFCASSQYGVNIQYFGAGTRLSVL.

The chain has TRBV6-5 and TRBJ1-4; 7 bases align to TRBD1. Trimming took 4 bases from V and 5 from J; bases not matched to a gene: 7. Germline CDR1 is MNHEY and CDR2 is SVGAGI. The CDR3 is made up of 15 amino acids. The CDR3 DNA reads TGTGCCAGCAGTTCACGACAGGGACCGAATGAAAAACTGTTTTTT. Translation: CASSSRQGPNEKLFF.

The J gene is TRBJ2-5, the V gene TRBV7-2, with 9 bases aligning to TRBD2. The germline V gene encodes CDR1 SGHTA and CDR2 FQGNSA. The CDR3 contains 16 residues. Trimming at V came to 1 base and at J to 1 base, leaving 4 bases not matched to a gene. This CDR3 is CASSLVSGGLQETQYF. The CDR3, as DNA: TGTGCCAGCAGCTTAGTAAGCGGGGGGCTCCAAGAGACCCAGTACTTC.

Only one count was recorded for this clone. V gene TRBV12-5 combines with J gene TRBJ2-2; 9 bases align to TRBD1. CDR3 size: 16 residues. Trimming cost V 6 bases and J 2 bases; bases outside gene matches: 7. CDR1 is LGHNT and CDR2 is FRNRAP in the germline V gene. The CDR3 loop reads CASGPDRGVNTGELFF. In nucleotides, the CDR3 is TGTGCTAGTGGCCCGGACAGGGGCGTCAACACCGGGGAGCTGTTTTTT. Full variable domain (outside the CDR3, taken from reference TRBV12-5 and TRBJ2-2): DARVTQTPRHKVTEMGQEVTMRCQPILGHNTVFWYRQTMMQGLELLAYFRNRAPLDDSGMPKDRFSAEMPDATLATLKIQPSEPRDSAVYFCASGPDRGVNTGELFFGEGSRLTVL.

This clone has a single count. The chain couples TRBV6-5 to TRBJ2-1, with 10 bases fitting TRBD1. The CDR3 runs 16 residues. The germline V gene has CDR1 MNHEY and CDR2 SVGAGI. The trim removed 2 bases at V and 2 bases at J, leaving 3 bases unmatched. The CDR3 DNA reads as TGTGCCAGCAGTTACAGACAGGGGGCGACCTACAATGAGCAGTTCTTC. This sequence encodes CASSYRQGATYNEQFF.